The present T cell receptor (beta chain) was sequenced within a study of radiotherapy plus CTLA-4 blockade in lung cancer. Study-level results: Response was reportedly best predicted by early blood T cell clone dynamics, with interferon-beta. Once radiotherapy plus ipilimumab had been given, TCR clones derived from tumor expanded in blood.

For this clone: The target antigen is unknown.

J was trimmed by 5 bases and V by 0 bases; bases with no gene match: 5. The germline V gene encodes CDR1 MNHEY and CDR2 SVGAGI. The CDR3 is made up of 15 amino acids. Focal radiation and CTLA-4 blockade (ipilimumab) were tested in chemo-refractory metastatic non-small-cell lung cancer patients. Sequencing used immunoSEQ multiplex PCR; TCRdb keeps in-frame clones, though not all of them. The data show 95,000 to 150,000 clones, about 87% seen once. V gene TRBV6-5 combines with J gene TRBJ1-2, with 8 bases that match TRBD1. The TCR sequence derives from a human donor with non-small cell lung cancer that progressed on radiotherapy plus ipilimumab. Sequenced here: peripheral blood, sampled from a patient treated with radiotherapy plus ipilimumab. CDR3: CASSYSRQGKYGYTF. CDR3 in DNA: TGTGCCAGCAGTTACTCGCGACAGGGGAAGTATGGCTACACCTTC.